These 5 T cell receptor beta chains were all obtained from the same sample, sequenced in a study of T cell responses to AZD1222 COVID-19 vaccine. TCRdb keeps only in-frame clones here, not all; method: immunoSEQ multiplex PCR. The sample holds fewer than 140,000 clones; roughly 90% are singletons and the top ten take less than 6%. Sample: peripheral blood, taken on day 0 of AZD1222 vaccination. The source of these receptors is an adult in good health.

The CDR3 loop is CATSDSHSGSSYNEQFF. The CDR3 coding sequence is TGTGCCACCAGTGATTCCCATAGCGGGAGCTCCTACAATGAGCAGTTCTTC. The rearrangement links TRBV24-1 to TRBJ2-1, with 9 bases fitting TRBD2. The CDR3 extends over 17 amino acids. Per the germline V gene, CDR1 is KGHDR and CDR2 is SFDVKD. V lost 2 bases to trimming and J lost 0 bases; unmatched junction nucleotides: 4.

The CDR3 region has the DNA TGTGCCAGCGAGGCAGGAGGCACAGATACGCAGTATTTT. It yields the protein CASEAGGTDTQYF. This chain joins TRBV6-5 and TRBJ2-3, with D unresolved. V shed 8 bases and J shed 1 base, with 10 bases lying between them. The CDR3 consists of 13 residues. Germline values: CDR1 MNHEY, CDR2 SVGAGI.

This clone was detected once. This rearrangement joins TRBV18 to TRBJ1-1; no clear D gene. The CDR3 runs to 15 residues. Germline V gene lookup returns CDR1 KGHSH and CDR2 LQKENI. The germline V and J ends were trimmed by 3 bases and 0 bases, with 11 bases remaining between them. The CDR3 region is CASSPPVNMNTEAFF. The CDR3 DNA reads TGTGCCAGCTCACCCCCTGTGAACATGAACACTGAAGCTTTCTTT.

This clone was seen once. J is TRBJ2-7 and V is TRBV2, with D perhaps matching TRBD1 (5 bases). Trimming removed 6 bases from V and 0 bases from J, with 12 bases in between. Germline CDR1 SNHLY, CDR2 FYNNEI. The CDR3 covers 14 residues. CDR3 coding DNA: TGTGCCAGCAGGCAGGGCTCTAGCTCCTACGAGCAGTACTTC. It translates to CASRQGSSSYEQYF. Looking up the rest from reference TRBV2 and TRBJ2-7 gives the full variable domain: EPEVTQTPSHQVTQMGQEVILRCVPISNHLYFYWYRQILGQKVEFLVSFYNNEISEKSEIFDDQFSVERPDGSNFTLKIRSTKLEDSAMYFCASRQGSSSYEQYFGPGTRLTVT.

This clone was counted once. This chain uses TRBV19 with TRBJ2-6, with TRBD1 as a possible D gene (6 bases). The CDR3 is made up of 18 amino acids. The V and J ends lost 3 bases and 0 bases respectively, with 15 bases between them. The V gene's germline CDR1 is LNHDA and CDR2 SQIVND (reference sequence). The CDR3 DNA sequence: TGTGCCAGTAGTATTTTAGGGGACACGTCCTCTGGGGCCAACGTCCTGACTTTC. Residues: CASSILGDTSSGANVLTF. Full variable domain (rest looked up from reference TRBV19 and TRBJ2-6): DGGITQSPKYLFRKEGQNVTLSCEQNLNHDAMYWYRQDPGQGLRLIYYSQIVNDFQKGDIAEGYSVSREKKESFPLTVTSAQKNPTAFYLCASSILGDTSSGANVLTFGAGSRLTVL.